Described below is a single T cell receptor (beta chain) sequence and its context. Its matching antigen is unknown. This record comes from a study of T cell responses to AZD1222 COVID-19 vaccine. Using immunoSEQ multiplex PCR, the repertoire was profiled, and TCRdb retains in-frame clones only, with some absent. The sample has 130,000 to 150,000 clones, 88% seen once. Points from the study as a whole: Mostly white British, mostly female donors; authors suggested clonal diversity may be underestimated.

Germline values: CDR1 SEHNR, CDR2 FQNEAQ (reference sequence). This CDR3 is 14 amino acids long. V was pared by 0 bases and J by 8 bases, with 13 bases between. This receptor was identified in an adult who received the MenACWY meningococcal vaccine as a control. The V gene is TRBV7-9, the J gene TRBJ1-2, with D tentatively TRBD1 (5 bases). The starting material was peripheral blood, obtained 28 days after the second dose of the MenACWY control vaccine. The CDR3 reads CASSLAVDRRGYTF. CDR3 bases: TGTGCCAGCAGCTTAGCGGTAGACAGACGGGGCTACACCTTC.